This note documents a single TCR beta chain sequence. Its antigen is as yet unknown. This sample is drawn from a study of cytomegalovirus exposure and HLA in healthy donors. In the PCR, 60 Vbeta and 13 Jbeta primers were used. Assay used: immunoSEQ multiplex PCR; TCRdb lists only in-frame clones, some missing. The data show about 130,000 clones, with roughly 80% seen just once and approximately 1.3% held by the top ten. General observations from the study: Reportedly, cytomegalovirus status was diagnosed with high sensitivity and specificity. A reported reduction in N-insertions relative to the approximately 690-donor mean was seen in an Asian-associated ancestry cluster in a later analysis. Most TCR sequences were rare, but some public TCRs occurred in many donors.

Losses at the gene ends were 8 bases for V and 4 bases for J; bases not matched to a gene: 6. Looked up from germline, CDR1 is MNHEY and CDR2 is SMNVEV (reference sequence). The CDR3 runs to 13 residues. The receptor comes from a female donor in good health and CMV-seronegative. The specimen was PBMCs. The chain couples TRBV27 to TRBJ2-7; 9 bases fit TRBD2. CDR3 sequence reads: CASRASGTYEQYF. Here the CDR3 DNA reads TGTGCCAGCCGCGCTAGCGGGACTTACGAGCAGTACTTC.